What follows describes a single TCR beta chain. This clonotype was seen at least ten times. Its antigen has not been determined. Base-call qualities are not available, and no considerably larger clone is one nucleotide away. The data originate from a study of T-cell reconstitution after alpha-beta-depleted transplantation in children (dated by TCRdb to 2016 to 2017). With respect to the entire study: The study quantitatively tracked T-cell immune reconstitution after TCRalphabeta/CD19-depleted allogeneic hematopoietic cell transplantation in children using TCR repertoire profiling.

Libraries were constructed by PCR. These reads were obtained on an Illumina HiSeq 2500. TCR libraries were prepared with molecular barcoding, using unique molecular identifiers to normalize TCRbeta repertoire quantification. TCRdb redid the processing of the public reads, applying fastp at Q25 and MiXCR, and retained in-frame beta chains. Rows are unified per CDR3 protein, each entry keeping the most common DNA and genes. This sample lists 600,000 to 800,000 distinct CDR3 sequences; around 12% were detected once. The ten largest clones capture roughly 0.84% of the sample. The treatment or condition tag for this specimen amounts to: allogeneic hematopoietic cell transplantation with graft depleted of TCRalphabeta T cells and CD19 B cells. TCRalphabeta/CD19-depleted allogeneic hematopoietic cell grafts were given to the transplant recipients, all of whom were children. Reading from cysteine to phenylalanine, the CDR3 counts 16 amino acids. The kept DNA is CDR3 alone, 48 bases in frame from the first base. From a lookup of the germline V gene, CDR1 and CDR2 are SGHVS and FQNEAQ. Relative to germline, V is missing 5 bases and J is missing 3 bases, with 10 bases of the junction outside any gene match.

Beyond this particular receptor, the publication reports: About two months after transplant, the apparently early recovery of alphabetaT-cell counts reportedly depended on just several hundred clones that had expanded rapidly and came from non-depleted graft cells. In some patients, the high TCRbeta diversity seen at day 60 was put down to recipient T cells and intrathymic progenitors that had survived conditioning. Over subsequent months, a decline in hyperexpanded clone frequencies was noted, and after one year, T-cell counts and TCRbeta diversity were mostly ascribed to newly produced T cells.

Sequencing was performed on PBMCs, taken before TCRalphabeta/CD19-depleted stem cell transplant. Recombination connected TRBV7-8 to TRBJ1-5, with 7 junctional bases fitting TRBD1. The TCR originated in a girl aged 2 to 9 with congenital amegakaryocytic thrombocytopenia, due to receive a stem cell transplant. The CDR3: CASSPFRGVDNQPQHF. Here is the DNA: TGTGCCAGCAGCCCTTTCAGGGGGGTGGACAATCAGCCCCAGCATTTT.